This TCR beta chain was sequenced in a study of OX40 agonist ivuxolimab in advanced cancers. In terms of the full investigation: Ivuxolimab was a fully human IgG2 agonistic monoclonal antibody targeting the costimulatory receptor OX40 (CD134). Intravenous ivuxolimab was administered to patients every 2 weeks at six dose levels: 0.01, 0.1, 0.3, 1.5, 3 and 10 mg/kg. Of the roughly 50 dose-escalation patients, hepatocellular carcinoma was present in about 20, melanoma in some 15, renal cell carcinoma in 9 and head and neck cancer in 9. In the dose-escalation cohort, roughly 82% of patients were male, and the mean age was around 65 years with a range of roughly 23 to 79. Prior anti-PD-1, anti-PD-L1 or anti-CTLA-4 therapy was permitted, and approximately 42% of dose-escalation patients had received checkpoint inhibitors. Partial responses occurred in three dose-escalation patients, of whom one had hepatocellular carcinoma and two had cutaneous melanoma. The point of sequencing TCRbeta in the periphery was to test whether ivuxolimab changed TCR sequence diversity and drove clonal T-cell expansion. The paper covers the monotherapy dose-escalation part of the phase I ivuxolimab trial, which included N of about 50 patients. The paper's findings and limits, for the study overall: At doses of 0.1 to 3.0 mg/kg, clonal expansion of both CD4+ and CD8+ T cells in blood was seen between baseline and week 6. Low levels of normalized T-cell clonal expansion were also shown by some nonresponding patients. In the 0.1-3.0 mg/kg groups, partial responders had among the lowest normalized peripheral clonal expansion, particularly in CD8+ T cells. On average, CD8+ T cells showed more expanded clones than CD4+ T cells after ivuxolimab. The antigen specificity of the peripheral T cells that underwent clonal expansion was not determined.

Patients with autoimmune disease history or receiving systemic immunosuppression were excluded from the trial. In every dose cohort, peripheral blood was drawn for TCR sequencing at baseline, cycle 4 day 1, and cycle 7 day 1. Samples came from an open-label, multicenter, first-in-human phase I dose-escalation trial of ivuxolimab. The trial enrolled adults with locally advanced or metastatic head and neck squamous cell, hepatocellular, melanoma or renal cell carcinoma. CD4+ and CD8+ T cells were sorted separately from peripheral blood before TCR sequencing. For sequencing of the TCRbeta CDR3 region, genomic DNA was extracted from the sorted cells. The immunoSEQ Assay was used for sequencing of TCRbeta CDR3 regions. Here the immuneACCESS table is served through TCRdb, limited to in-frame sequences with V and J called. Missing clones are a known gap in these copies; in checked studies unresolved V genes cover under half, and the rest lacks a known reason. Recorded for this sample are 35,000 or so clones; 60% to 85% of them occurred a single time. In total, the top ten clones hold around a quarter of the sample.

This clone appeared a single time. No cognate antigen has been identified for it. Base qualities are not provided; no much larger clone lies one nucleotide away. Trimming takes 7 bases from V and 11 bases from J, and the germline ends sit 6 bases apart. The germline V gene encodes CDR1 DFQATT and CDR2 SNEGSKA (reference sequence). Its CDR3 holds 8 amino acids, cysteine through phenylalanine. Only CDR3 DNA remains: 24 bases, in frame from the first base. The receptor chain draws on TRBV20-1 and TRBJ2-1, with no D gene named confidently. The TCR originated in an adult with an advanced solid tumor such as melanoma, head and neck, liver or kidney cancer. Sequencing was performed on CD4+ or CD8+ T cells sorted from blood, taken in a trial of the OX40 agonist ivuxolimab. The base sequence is TGCAGTGTGAGAAAGCAGTTCTTC. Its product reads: CSVRKQFF.